The T cell receptor beta chain described here comes from a study of human T cells and chemical hapten exposure. Whole-study context: Among samples, TCR yields varied mainly because of small differences in pooled library volume.

TCRdb passed the RACE reads through MiXCR, listing each CDR3 protein once. This table has more than 250,000 distinct CDR3 sequences, around 7.7% appearing once. Trimming removed 5 bases from V and 10 bases from J, with 10 bases in between. Looked up from germline, CDR1 is SGHAT and CDR2 is FQNNGV. The CDR3 spans 11 residues. This clonotype was counted ten times or more. Specified time point: pre-sensitization, week 0. The treatment denotes: therapeutic diphenylcyclopropenone sensitization with weekly scalp DPC. This receptor was identified in a young man with alopecia areata. Some clones in this sample may be carry-over from other donors' samples. V and J are TRBV11-2 and TRBJ2-3; D call uncertain. The material sequenced was whole blood, taken in connection with sensitization to the hapten diphenylcyclopropenone (DPC). This CDR3 reads CASSERIAQYF. As DNA, the CDR3 is TGTGCCAGCAGCGAGAGGATAGCGCAGTATTTT.